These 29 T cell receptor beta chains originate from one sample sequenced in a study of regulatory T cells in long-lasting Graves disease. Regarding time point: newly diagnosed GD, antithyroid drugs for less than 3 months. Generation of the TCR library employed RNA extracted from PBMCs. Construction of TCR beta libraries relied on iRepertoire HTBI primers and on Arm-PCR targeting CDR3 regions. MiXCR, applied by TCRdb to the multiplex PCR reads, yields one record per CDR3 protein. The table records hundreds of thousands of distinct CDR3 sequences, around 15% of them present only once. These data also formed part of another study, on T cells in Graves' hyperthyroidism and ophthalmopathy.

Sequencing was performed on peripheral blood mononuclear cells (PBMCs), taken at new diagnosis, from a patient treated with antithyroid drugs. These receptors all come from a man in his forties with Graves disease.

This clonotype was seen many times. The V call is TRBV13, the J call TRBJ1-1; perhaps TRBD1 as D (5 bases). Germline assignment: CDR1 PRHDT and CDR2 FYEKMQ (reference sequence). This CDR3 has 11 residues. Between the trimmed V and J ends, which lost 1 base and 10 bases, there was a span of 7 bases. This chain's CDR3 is CASSLVQGAFF. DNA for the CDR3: TGTGCCAGCAGCTTAGTCCAGGGAGCTTTCTTT.

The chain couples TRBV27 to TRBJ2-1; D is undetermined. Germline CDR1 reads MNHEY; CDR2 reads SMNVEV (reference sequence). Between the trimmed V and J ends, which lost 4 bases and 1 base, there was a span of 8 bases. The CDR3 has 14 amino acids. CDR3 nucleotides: TGTGCCAGCAGTTCACGGGTATCCTACAATGAGCAGTTCTTC. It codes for CASSSRVSYNEQFF.

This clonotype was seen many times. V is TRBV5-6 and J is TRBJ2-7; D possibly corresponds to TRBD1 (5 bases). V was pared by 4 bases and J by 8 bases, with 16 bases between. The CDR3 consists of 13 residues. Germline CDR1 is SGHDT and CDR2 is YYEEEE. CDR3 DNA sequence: TGTGCCAGCAGCGACCAGGGTTTGGACAAGCAGTACTTC. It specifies CASSDQGLDKQYF.

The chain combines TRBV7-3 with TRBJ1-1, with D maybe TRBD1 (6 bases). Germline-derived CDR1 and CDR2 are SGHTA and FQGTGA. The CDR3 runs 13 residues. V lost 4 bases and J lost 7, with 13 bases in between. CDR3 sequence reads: CASSSQGISEAFF. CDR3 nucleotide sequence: TGTGCCAGCAGCTCGCAGGGGATAAGTGAAGCTTTCTTT.

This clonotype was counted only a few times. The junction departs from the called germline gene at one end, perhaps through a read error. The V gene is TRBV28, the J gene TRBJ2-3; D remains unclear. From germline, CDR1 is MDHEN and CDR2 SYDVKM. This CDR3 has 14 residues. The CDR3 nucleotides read TGTGCCAGCACCCAATCCGAGTCGGCAGATGCGCAGTATTTT. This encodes CASTQSESADAQYF.

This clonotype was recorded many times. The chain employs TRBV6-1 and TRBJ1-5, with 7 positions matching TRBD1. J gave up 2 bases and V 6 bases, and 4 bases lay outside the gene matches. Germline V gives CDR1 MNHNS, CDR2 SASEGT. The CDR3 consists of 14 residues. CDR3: CASRKTGRNQPQHF. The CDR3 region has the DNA TGTGCCAGCAGAAAGACAGGGCGCAATCAGCCCCAGCATTTT.

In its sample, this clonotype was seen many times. CDR3 coding DNA: TGCGCCAGCAGCCAAAGCAAGGGGGCGGGAGAGACCCAGTACTTC. Translating it yields CASSQSKGAGETQYF. The chain is built from TRBV4-1 and TRBJ2-5; 7 bases line up with TRBD1. From germline, CDR1 is MGHRA and CDR2 YSYEKL. V lost 2 bases and J lost 4; bases outside the gene matches: 7. This CDR3 is 15 amino acids long.

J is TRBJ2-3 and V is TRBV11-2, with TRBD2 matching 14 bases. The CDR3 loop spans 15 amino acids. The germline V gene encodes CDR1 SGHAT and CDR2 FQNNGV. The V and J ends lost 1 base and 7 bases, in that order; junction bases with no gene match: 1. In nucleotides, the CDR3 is TGTGCCAGCAGCTTAGGACTAGCGGGGGGGCATACGCAGTATTTT. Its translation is CASSLGLAGGHTQYF.

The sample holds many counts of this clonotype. The DNA for the CDR3 is TGTGCCAGCAGTTACTCGGGGAACATGTACTTC. Its protein product is CASSYSGNMYF. The chain combines TRBV6-5 with TRBJ2-7; D is unresolved. Germline CDR1 and CDR2: MNHEY and SVGAGI. Deletions cut 0 bases from V and 12 bases from J, with 9 bases between. The CDR3 sequence is 11 residues long.

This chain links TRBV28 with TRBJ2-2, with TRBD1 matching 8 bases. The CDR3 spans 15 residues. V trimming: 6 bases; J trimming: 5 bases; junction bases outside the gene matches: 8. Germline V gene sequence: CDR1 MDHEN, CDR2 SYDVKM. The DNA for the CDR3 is TGTGCCAGCAGCCCAGGGGGCAGTCAGACCGGGGAGCTGTTTTTT. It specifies CASSPGGSQTGELFF.

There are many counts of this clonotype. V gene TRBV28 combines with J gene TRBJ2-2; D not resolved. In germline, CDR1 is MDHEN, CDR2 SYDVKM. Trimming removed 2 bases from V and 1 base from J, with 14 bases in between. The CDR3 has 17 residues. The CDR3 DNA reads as TGTGCCAGCAGTTTACTCTCGTGGCCGAGGAACACCGGGGAGCTGTTTTTT. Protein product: CASSLLSWPRNTGELFF.

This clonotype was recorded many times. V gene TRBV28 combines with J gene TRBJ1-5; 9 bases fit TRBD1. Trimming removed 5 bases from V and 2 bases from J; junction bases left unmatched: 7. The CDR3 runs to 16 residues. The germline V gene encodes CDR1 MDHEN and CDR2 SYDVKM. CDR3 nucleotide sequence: TGTGCCAGCAGTACCATCGACAGGGGGGGCAATCAGCCCCAGCATTTT. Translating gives CASSTIDRGGNQPQHF.

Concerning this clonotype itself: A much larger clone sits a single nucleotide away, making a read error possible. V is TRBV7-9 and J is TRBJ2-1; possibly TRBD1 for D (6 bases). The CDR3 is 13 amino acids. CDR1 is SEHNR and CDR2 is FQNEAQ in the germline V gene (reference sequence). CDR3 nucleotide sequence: TGTGCCAACAGCCCTCAGGGGAGAAGGGAGCAGTTCTTC. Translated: CANSPQGRREQFF.

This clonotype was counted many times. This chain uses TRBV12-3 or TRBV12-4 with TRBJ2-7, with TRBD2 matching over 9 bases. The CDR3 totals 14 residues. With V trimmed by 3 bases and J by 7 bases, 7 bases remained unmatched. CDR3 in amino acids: CASSFSAGGREQYF. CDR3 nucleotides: TGTGCCAGCAGTTTCTCAGCGGGGGGTAGGGAGCAGTACTTC.

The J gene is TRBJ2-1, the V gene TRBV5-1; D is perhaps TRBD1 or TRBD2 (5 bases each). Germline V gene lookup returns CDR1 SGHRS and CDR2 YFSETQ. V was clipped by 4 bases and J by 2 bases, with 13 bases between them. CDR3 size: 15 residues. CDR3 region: CASSPGAGTYNEQFF. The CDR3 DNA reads TGCGCCAGCAGCCCCGGGGCAGGAACCTACAATGAGCAGTTCTTC.

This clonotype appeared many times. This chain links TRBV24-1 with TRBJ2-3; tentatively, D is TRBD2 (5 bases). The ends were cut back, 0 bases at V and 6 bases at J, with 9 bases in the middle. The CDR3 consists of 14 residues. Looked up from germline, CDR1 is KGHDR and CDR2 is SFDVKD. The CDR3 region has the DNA TGTGCCACCAGTGATTTGCTAGCTTCCGATACGCAGTATTTT. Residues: CATSDLLASDTQYF.

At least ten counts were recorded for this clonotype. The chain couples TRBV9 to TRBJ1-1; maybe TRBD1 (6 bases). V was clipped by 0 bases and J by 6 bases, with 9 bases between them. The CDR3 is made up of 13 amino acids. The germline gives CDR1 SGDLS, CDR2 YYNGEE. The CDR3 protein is CASSVGRGSEAFF. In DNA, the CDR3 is TGTGCCAGCAGCGTAGGAAGGGGGTCTGAAGCTTTCTTT.

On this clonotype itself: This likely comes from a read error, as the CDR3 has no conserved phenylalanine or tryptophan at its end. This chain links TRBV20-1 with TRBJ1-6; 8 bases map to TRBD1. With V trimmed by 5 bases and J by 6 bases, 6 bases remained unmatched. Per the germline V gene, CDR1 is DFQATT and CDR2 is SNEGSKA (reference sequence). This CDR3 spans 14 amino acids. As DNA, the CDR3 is TGCAGTGCTCAACCGACAGGGGCTAATTCACCCCTCCACCTT. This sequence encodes CSAQPTGANSPLHL.

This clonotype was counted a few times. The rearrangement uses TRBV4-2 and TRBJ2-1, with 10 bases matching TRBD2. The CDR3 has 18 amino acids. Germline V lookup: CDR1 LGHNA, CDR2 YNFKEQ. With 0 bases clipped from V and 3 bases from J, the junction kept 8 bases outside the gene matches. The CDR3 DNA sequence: TGTGCCAGCAGCCAAGATCTGGCTAGCGGGGGTTACTACAATGAGCAGTTCTTC. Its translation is CASSQDLASGGYYNEQFF.

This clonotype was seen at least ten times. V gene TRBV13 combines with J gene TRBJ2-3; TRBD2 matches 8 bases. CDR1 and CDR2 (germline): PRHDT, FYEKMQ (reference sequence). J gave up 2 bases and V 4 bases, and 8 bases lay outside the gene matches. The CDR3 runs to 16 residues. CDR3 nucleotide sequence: TGTGCCAGCAGCTCACCCCGGGGGGGTTACACAGATACGCAGTATTTT. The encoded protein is CASSSPRGGYTDTQYF. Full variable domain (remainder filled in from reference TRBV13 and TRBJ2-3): AAGVIQSPRHLIKEKRETATLKCYPIPRHDTVYWYQQGPGQDPQFLISFYEKMQSDKGSIPDRFSAQQFSDYHSELNMSSLELGDSALYFCASSSPRGGYTDTQYFGPGTRLTVL.

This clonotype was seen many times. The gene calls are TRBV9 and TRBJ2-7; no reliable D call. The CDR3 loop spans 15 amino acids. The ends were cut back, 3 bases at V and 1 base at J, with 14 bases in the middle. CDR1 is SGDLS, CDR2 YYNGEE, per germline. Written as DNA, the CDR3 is TGTGCCAGCAGCGATGGGTTAGGGCAGTCCTACGAGCAGTACTTC. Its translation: CASSDGLGQSYEQYF.

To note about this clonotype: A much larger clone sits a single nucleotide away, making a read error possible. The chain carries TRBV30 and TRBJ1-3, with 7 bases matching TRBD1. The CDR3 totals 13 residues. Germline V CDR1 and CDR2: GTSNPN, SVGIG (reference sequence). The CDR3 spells CAWSVTGRNTTYF. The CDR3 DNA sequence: TGTGCCTGGAGTGTGACAGGGAGGAACACCACATATTTT. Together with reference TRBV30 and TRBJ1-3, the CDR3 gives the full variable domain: SQTIHQWPATLVQPVGSPLSLECTVEGTSNPNLYWYRQAAGRGLQLLFYSVGIGQISSEVPQNLSASRPQDRQFILSSKKLLLSDSGFYLCAWSVTGRNTTYFGEGSWLTVV.

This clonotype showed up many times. The CDR3 protein is CAISEGQPSQETQYF. DNA of the CDR3: TGTGCCATCAGTGAGGGGCAACCCAGCCAAGAGACCCAGTACTTC. The chain carries TRBV10-3 and TRBJ2-5; no definite D call. Germline V lookup: CDR1 ENHRY, CDR2 SYGVKD. V lost 2 bases to trimming and J lost 1 base, with 11 bases between them. This CDR3 contains 15 residues.

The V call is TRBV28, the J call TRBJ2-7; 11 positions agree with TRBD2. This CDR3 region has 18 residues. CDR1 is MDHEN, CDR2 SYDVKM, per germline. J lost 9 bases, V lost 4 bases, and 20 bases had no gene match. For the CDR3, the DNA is TGTGCCAGCAGTTACCGACTAGCGGGATCTCTCCACGGCCTGTGGCAGTACTTC. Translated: CASSYRLAGSLHGLWQYF.

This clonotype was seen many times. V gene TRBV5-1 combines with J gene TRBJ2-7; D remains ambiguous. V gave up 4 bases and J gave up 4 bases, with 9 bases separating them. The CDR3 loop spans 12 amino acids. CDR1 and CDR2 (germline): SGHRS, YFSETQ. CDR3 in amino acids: CASSKNLYEQYF. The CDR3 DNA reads TGCGCCAGCAGCAAAAACCTTTACGAGCAGTACTTC.

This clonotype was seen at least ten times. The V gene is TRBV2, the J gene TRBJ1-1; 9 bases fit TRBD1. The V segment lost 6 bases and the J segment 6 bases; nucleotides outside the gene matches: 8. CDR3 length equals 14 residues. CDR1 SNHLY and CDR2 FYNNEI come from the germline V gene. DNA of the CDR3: TGTGCCAGCAGGACCAGCCGACAGGGGGCTGAAGCTTTCTTT. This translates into CASRTSRQGAEAFF.

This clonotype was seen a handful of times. CDR3 region: CASSLKVGQETQYF. The DNA of the CDR3 is TGTGCCAGCAGCTTAAAGGTTGGACAAGAGACCCAGTACTTC. J is TRBJ2-5 and V is TRBV7-2; no clear D. The ends were cut back, 2 bases at V and 2 bases at J, with 9 bases in the middle. The germline gives CDR1 SGHTA, CDR2 FQGNSA. CDR3 size: 14 residues.

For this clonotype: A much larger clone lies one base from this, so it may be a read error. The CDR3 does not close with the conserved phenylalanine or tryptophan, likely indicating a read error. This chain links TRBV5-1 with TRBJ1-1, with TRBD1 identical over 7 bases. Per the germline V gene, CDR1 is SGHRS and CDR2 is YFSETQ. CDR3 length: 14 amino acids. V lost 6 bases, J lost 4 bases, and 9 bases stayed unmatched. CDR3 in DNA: TGCGCCAGCACCGTAGGGGGCGCGGTCACTGAAGCTTTCCTT. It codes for CASTVGGAVTEAFL.

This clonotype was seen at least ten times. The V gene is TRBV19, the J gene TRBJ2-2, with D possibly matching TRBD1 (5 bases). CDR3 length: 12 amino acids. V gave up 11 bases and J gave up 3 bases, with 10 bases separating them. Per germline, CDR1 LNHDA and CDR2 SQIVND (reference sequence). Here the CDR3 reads CACRRDTGELFF. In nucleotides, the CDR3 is TGTGCCTGCCGCAGGGACACCGGGGAGCTGTTTTTT.